This T cell receptor (beta chain) was captured in a study of blood T cells in healthy people across ages. Study-wide results and limits: Estimates of total diversity, which came from one million sequenced T cells, were considered to be underestimates.

Notes on this clonotype: Antigen specificity is unknown.

Trimming took off 7 bases at V and 3 bases at J, with 9 bases between the two ends. CDR3 size: 11 residues. CDR1 is DFQATT and CDR2 is SNEGSKA in the germline V gene (reference sequence). Primers used in a second PCR of about 7 to 12 cycles were a sample-barcoded 5' primer and a J-beta primer mix. MiXCR, run by TCRdb on the 5' RACE reads, gives a single entry per CDR3 protein. The table shows around 1,000,000 distinct CDR3 sequences, with 20% to 25% occurring only once. This same sample was also taken into another study, of T cells of mothers and their children. That investigation notes: The authors added sample barcodes and 2-4 random nucleotides using the M1S primer of the second PCR. T cell clones that were persistent and microchimeric went undetected.

This receptor was obtained from a girl aged 2 to 9 in good health. The V and J genes are TRBV20-1 and TRBJ2-5, with D uncertain. Source material: blood. The CDR3 loop is CSVLTEETQYF. Written as DNA, the CDR3 is TGCAGTGTGCTTACGGAAGAGACCCAGTACTTC.